This TCR beta chain was retrieved from a study of shared clonotypes between healthy human individuals. Naive CD8 cells, CD45RO-negative and positively selected for CCR7, excluded terminally differentiated effector memory CD45RA+ cells. The CDR3 covers 15 residues. V shed 4 bases and J 2 bases; nucleotides not matched to a gene: 6. Germline V CDR1 and CDR2: LGHNA, YSLEER. Each cell subset's genomic DNA was divided evenly among several immunoSEQ plates. In the authors' workflow: Junction-only immunoSEQ sequences carried no quality scores, so filtering differed. Sequencing used immunoSEQ multiplex PCR; TCRdb keeps in-frame clones, though not all of them. V and J calls and clone size are given by that table; D and trimming were obtained from the DNA. The sample lists just over 2,000,000 clones; about 95% were seen once.

The gene calls are TRBV4-3 and TRBJ2-7, with 9 bases lining up with TRBD2. The sample comprised naive CD8+ T cells sorted from blood. This clonotype was sampled from a man younger than 30 in good health. Here the CDR3 DNA reads TGCGCCAGCAGCCCCACTAGCGGGCGAGCCTACGAGCAGTACTTC. Translating gives CASSPTSGRAYEQYF.